The subject of this entry is one T cell receptor (beta chain). As yet, its antigen is unknown. Alongside a J-beta primer mix, a sample-barcoded 5' primer served in a second PCR lasting about 7 to 12 cycles. The study obtained at least 2.5 million CDR3-containing paired-end reads from every sample. TCRdb passed the 5' RACE reads through MiXCR, listing each CDR3 protein once. Here the sample spans 650,000 to 700,000 distinct CDR3 sequences, more than 45% being singletons. V lost 4 bases, J lost 11 bases, and 18 bases lay in between. This CDR3 contains 13 residues. Germline values: CDR1 SGHRS, CDR2 YFSETQ. The sample originates from a study of blood T cells in healthy people across ages. Study summary: About one barcoded beta molecule was captured per two T cells (by template switching). Overall study results and limits: Higher diversity, along with more naive CD4+ cells, distinguished long-lived donors from aged donors. Estimates of diversity drawn from one million T cells were considered underestimates.

The sequence derives from a woman of 80 years or more in good health. The chain links TRBV5-1 to TRBJ1-2, with D unresolved. Source material: blood. The CDR3 bases are TGCGCCAGCAGCCCCGAGGGCCCGGGGTGGTACACCTTC. It encodes CASSPEGPGWYTF.